A single sample is the source of the 26 T cell receptor beta chains below, sequenced in a study of cytomegalovirus exposure and HLA in healthy donors (dated by TCRdb to 2015 to 2018). Library method: the immunoSEQ multiplex PCR assay. For the multiplex PCR, a mixture combining 60 forward primers for TCR Vbeta segments and 13 reverse primers for TCR Jbeta segments was used. TCRdb re-hosts the immuneACCESS table, in-frame sequences only. Its copies lack some clones; in the studies checked, an unresolved V gene accounts for under half of them, and the cause for the rest is not known. For this sample the table gives 95,000 to 130,000 clones, of which under 85% were detected only once. Together, the top ten hold about 1.6% of the sample. The source material was PBMCs. Receptors were obtained from a young woman in good health and CMV-seronegative.

The chain carries TRBV27 and TRBJ1-2; D not certain. This CDR3 region has 14 residues. Germline V lookup: CDR1 MNHEY, CDR2 SMNVEV (reference sequence). V was pared by 8 bases and J by 4 bases, with 17 bases between. CDR3 residues: CASAGGLLGYGYTF. The CDR3 coding sequence is TGTGCCAGCGCGGGTGGACTGCTCGGCTATGGCTACACCTTC.

The CDR3 loop is CASSPPIGRGLNTEAFF. In nucleotides, the CDR3 is TGTGCCAGCAGTCCTCCAATAGGGAGGGGCCTGAACACTGAAGCTTTCTTT. The genes are TRBV7-9 and TRBJ1-1, with D maybe TRBD1 (5 bases). The CDR3 loop spans 17 amino acids. Germline V CDR1 and CDR2: SEHNR, FQNEAQ (reference sequence). V shed 6 bases and J shed 0 bases, with 20 bases lying between them.

This chain joins TRBV6-5 and TRBJ1-1; D is ambiguous. Trimming shortened V by 5 bases and J by 4 bases, and 14 bases separated the two germline ends. This CDR3 spans 14 amino acids. In germline, CDR1 is MNHEY, CDR2 SVGAGI. The CDR3 is CASSLTVAGTEAFF. CDR3 nucleotides: TGTGCCAGCAGTCTCACTGTAGCGGGCACTGAAGCTTTCTTT.

The chain joins TRBV2 to TRBJ1-5; D might be TRBD1 (5 bases). Deletions cut 2 bases from V and 1 base from J, with 9 bases between. Germline assignment: CDR1 SNHLY and CDR2 FYNNEI. The length of the CDR3 is 15 residues. CDR3 DNA: TGTGCCAGCAGTGAACAGGGTCAGAGCAATCAGCCCCAGCATTTT. Amino acids: CASSEQGQSNQPQHF. The full variable domain, its missing parts supplied by reference TRBV2 and TRBJ1-5, is EPEVTQTPSHQVTQMGQEVILRCVPISNHLYFYWYRQILGQKVEFLVSFYNNEISEKSEIFDDQFSVERPDGSNFTLKIRSTKLEDSAMYFCASSEQGQSNQPQHFGDGTRLSIL.

This sequence joins TRBV11-2 and TRBJ2-1, with a weak D call TRBD2 (6 bases). The CDR3 sequence is 18 residues long. CDR1 SGHAT and CDR2 FQNNGV come from the germline V gene. V lost 5 bases to trimming and J lost 0 bases, with 20 bases between them. The CDR3 loop reads CASSRRGGAGFSYNEQFF. The CDR3 DNA is TGTGCCAGCAGCCGACGAGGAGGGGCAGGCTTCTCCTACAATGAGCAGTTCTTC.

This chain uses TRBV10-3 with TRBJ1-5; TRBD1 might be the D (6 bases). Germline V gives CDR1 ENHRY, CDR2 SYGVKD. The CDR3 extends over 16 amino acids. V lost 5 bases and J 7 bases, leaving 21 bases between the germline ends. Here the CDR3 reads CAISNLDRFGQQPQHF. In DNA form, the CDR3 reads TGTGCCATCAGTAATCTAGACAGGTTCGGCCAACAGCCCCAGCATTTT.

The chain joins TRBV13 to TRBJ2-3; TRBD2 matches at 9 bases. The ends lost 3 bases at V and 2 bases at J; junction bases unmatched: 3. The CDR3 sequence is 15 residues long. CDR1 is PRHDT and CDR2 is FYEKMQ in the germline V gene (reference sequence). The DNA of the CDR3 is TGTGCCAGCAGCTTCGGGACTAGCAACACAGATACGCAGTATTTT. It encodes CASSFGTSNTDTQYF.

The chain couples TRBV6-5 to TRBJ1-1, with D perhaps matching TRBD1 (6 bases). CDR1 is MNHEY, CDR2 SVGAGI, per germline. The V gene lost 6 bases and the J gene lost 5 bases, with 16 bases spanning the gap. The CDR3 is 14 residues long. The DNA of the CDR3 is TGTGCCAGCAGCAACAGGGAAGTGGGAACTGAAGCTTTCTTT. It translates to CASSNREVGTEAFF.

This rearrangement joins TRBV29-1 to TRBJ2-7, with 7 positions matching TRBD1. V dropped 3 bases and J dropped 5; count of bases not matched to a gene: 7. The CDR3 has 13 residues. The germline V gene has CDR1 SQVTM and CDR2 ANQGSEA. The CDR3 DNA sequence: TGCAGCGTTGACGGTCCAGGGGGTAACGAGCAGTACTTC. Translated: CSVDGPGGNEQYF.

V is TRBV5-1 and J is TRBJ1-1; tentatively, D is TRBD1 (6 bases). Germline V CDR1 and CDR2: SGHRS, YFSETQ. CDR3 length: 15 residues. V gave up 5 bases and J gave up 0 bases, with 14 bases separating them. The CDR3 region has the DNA TGCGCCAGCAGGCCTGACAGGTCTATGAACACTGAAGCTTTCTTT. This codes for CASRPDRSMNTEAFF.

This sequence joins TRBV7-9 and TRBJ1-2; 9 bases are a match to TRBD1. Trimming at V came to 5 bases and at J to 8 bases, leaving 12 bases not matched to a gene. Germline-derived CDR1 and CDR2 are SEHNR and FQNEAQ (reference sequence). The CDR3 has 15 amino acids. The CDR3 DNA sequence: TGTGCCAGCAGCCCGCCTACAGGGGGCCTCGTAGGCTACACCTTC. Its protein is CASSPPTGGLVGYTF.

This clone was detected once. The chain couples TRBV4-1 to TRBJ1-3, with D unresolved. CDR3 size: 14 residues. V lost 3 bases to trimming and J lost 0 bases, with 6 bases between them. The V gene's germline CDR1 is MGHRA and CDR2 YSYEKL. CDR3 protein: CASSQVSSGNTIYF. CDR3 in DNA: TGCGCCAGCAGCCAGGTCAGCTCTGGAAACACCATATATTTT.

This clone was counted a single time. This sequence joins TRBV6-5 and TRBJ1-2, with a possible D match to TRBD1 (6 bases). There are 15 residues in the CDR3. The V and J ends lost 6 bases and 4 bases respectively, with 18 bases between them. Germline V gene data show CDR1 as MNHEY and CDR2 as SVGAGI. The CDR3 sequence: CASRQTQGGGYGYTF. The DNA for the CDR3 is TGTGCCAGCAGGCAGACCCAAGGGGGTGGCTATGGCTACACCTTC.

This clone has only a few counts. CDR3 loop: CAISQEYEQYF. CDR3 sequence (DNA): TGTGCCATAAGTCAGGAATACGAGCAGTACTTC. The J gene is TRBJ2-7, the V gene TRBV6-6; D not certain. In germline, CDR1 is MNHNY, CDR2 SVGAGI (reference sequence). V was trimmed by 10 bases and J by 4 bases, leaving 11 bases between them. The CDR3 consists of 11 residues.

The V gene is TRBV2, the J gene TRBJ1-3; 7 positions match TRBD1. With V trimmed by 4 bases and J by 3 bases, 9 bases remained unmatched. The CDR3 loop spans 16 amino acids. Germline CDR1 and CDR2: SNHLY and FYNNEI. The chain's CDR3 is CASSGTLTGDGNTIYF. CDR3 coding DNA: TGTGCCAGCAGTGGAACACTCACAGGGGATGGAAACACCATATATTTT.

CDR3 nucleotides: TGTGCCAGCAGCGGACAGGGACCCATGGAGCAGTACTTC. Encoded protein: CASSGQGPMEQYF. The chain is built from TRBV7-9 and TRBJ2-7; 8 bases are a match to TRBD1. CDR1 and CDR2 (germline): SEHNR, FQNEAQ (reference sequence). This CDR3 is 13 amino acids long. The junction had 7 bases not matched to a gene; V was cut back by 5 bases and J by 7 bases.

The rearrangement joins TRBV10-1 to TRBJ1-2; 8 positions agree with TRBD1. Per germline, CDR1 WNHNN and CDR2 SYGVQD (reference sequence). The junction had 6 bases not matched to a gene; V was cut back by 10 bases and J by 5 bases. This CDR3 is built from 12 residues. The CDR3 region is CATKGQAYGYTF. In nucleotides, the CDR3 is TGCGCCACCAAGGGACAGGCTTATGGCTACACCTTC.

The gene calls are TRBV5-4 and TRBJ1-1; D call uncertain. The CDR3 consists of 13 residues. In germline, CDR1 is SGHNT, CDR2 YYREEE (reference sequence). The V end was cut by 4 bases, the J end by 5 bases, with 12 bases between. CDR3 in amino acids: CASSLRERTEAFF. In DNA form, the CDR3 reads TGTGCCAGCAGCCTTCGGGAGAGGACTGAAGCTTTCTTT. The variable domain in full, with the rest retrieved from reference TRBV5-4 and TRBJ1-1, is ETGVTQSPTHLIKTRGQQVTLRCSSQSGHNTVSWYQQALGQGPQFIFQYYREEENGRGNFPPRFSGLQFPNYSSELNVNALELDDSALYLCASSLRERTEAFFGQGTRLTVV.

The rearrangement uses TRBV10-3 and TRBJ2-7, with 13 positions matching TRBD2. Germline CDR1 ENHRY, CDR2 SYGVKD. V trimming: 6 bases; J trimming: 4 bases; junction bases outside the gene matches: 24. CDR3 length: 21 residues. CDR3 in amino acids: CAIRRDGLSTSGGFGLYEQYF. The DNA for the CDR3 is TGTGCCATCAGAAGGGACGGATTATCGACTAGCGGGGGGTTTGGACTGTACGAGCAGTACTTC.

This CDR3 is CASSIGGSKYGYTF. As DNA, the CDR3 is TGTGCCAGTAGTATTGGAGGCAGCAAATATGGCTACACCTTC. The chain links TRBV19 to TRBJ1-2; D is undetermined. The CDR3 runs to 14 residues. Looked up from germline, CDR1 is LNHDA and CDR2 is SQIVND (reference sequence). Trimming removed 3 bases at V and 5 bases at J, with 13 bases between.

This clone was counted a single time. The chain is built from TRBV5-5 and TRBJ2-1; TRBD2 aligns across 12 bases. V dropped 0 bases and J dropped 2; count of bases not matched to a gene: 3. The length of the CDR3 is 17 residues. CDR1 SGHKS and CDR2 YYEKEE come from the germline V gene (reference sequence). CDR3 region: CASSLGLAGDPYNEQFF. CDR3 nucleotides: TGTGCCAGCAGCTTGGGACTAGCGGGGGACCCCTACAATGAGCAGTTCTTC.

This sequence joins TRBV5-1 and TRBJ2-5; possible D gene TRBD2, 6 bases. Germline V gene sequence: CDR1 SGHRS, CDR2 YFSETQ. The CDR3 has 14 residues. V lost 5 bases and J lost 5, with 16 bases in between. CDR3 region: CASRVAGRTETQYF. Here the CDR3 DNA reads TGCGCCAGCAGGGTGGCGGGGAGGACGGAGACCCAGTACTTC.

This chain connects TRBV6-1 to TRBJ1-3, with 9 bases identical to TRBD1. The CDR3 has 15 amino acids. The germline V gene encodes CDR1 MNHNS and CDR2 SASEGT. After removal of 4 bases from V and 2 bases from J, the junction contained 3 bases not matched to a gene. This CDR3 reads CASSATGGTGNTIYF. CDR3 DNA sequence: TGTGCCAGCAGTGCCACAGGGGGCACTGGAAACACCATATATTTT.

The chain has TRBV19 and TRBJ1-1, with TRBD1 matching 8 bases. Germline loops: CDR1 LNHDA, CDR2 SQIVND (reference sequence). After removal of 5 bases from V and 5 bases from J, the junction contained 7 bases not matched to a gene. This CDR3 has 14 amino acids. Written as DNA, the CDR3 is TGTGCCAGTAGTCCAAATAGGGACAGGACTGAAGCTTTCTTT. It is translated as CASSPNRDRTEAFF.

The chain carries TRBV7-6 and TRBJ2-3; 9 bases fit TRBD2. The germline gives CDR1 SGHVS, CDR2 FNYEAQ. This CDR3 has 19 amino acids. V shed 5 bases, J shed 4 bases, and the junction held 19 bases outside the gene matches. CDR3 residues: CASSVGGGGASGRADTQYF. The CDR3 DNA reads TGTGCCAGCAGCGTAGGGGGCGGGGGGGCCTCTGGTCGAGCAGATACGCAGTATTTT.

The chain is built from TRBV6-7 and TRBJ2-6, with D possibly matching TRBD2 (5 bases). TRBV6-7 carries the ORF label, with uncertain function. Trimming removed 0 bases at V and 0 bases at J, with 18 bases between. The CDR3 sequence is 20 residues long. The CDR3 sequence: CASSYSRVGIKNSGANVLTF. The CDR3 DNA is TGTGCCAGCAGTTACTCGAGGGTTGGGATAAAAAACTCTGGGGCCAACGTCCTGACTTTC.